Below, 19 T cell receptor beta chains from the same sample are listed, as sequenced in a study of cytomegalovirus exposure and HLA in healthy donors. 13 Jbeta primers and 60 Vbeta primers were used for the PCR. Repertoires were generated with immunoSEQ multiplex PCR, while TCRdb's copy carries only in-frame clones and drops some. The sample lists more than 90,000 clones; approximately 72% were seen once. Sequencing used PBMCs. These receptor sequences come from a man in his forties or fifties in good health and CMV-seropositive.

The CDR3 region is CASSIITGTYNEQFF. The DNA of the CDR3 is TGTGCCAGTAGTATAATAACAGGGACCTACAATGAGCAGTTCTTC. V and J are TRBV19 and TRBJ2-1, with D tentatively TRBD1 (6 bases). Germline CDR1 reads LNHDA; CDR2 reads SQIVND (reference sequence). The CDR3 totals 15 residues. V was trimmed by 2 bases and J by 2 bases, leaving 10 bases between them.

The chain combines TRBV7-8 with TRBJ2-5; 12 nucleotides align to TRBD1. The V gene's germline CDR1 is SGHVS and CDR2 FQNEAQ. The CDR3 runs to 15 residues. With 5 bases clipped from V and 11 bases from J, the junction kept 12 bases outside the gene matches. CDR3: CASSPQGDRGLEQYF. The CDR3, as DNA: TGTGCCAGCAGCCCCCAGGGGGACAGGGGGCTTGAGCAGTACTTC.

The rearrangement links TRBV2 to TRBJ2-1; 7 bases fit TRBD1. Germline V gene sequence: CDR1 SNHLY, CDR2 FYNNEI. CDR3 length equals 15 residues. J gave up 6 bases and V 6 bases, and 11 bases lay outside the gene matches. Here the CDR3 DNA reads TGTGCCAGCAGGGAGGACAGGCACCAAATCAATGAGCAGTTCTTC. It yields the protein CASREDRHQINEQFF.

The chain recombines TRBV7-6 with TRBJ2-5; D perhaps matches TRBD2 (5 bases). V was shortened by 2 bases and J by 1 base, with 11 bases between the two germline ends. This CDR3 spans 15 amino acids. The germline V gene has CDR1 SGHVS and CDR2 FNYEAQ. The DNA of the CDR3 is TGTGCCAGCAGCTTACTTCGGGGTGTCCAAGAGACCCAGTACTTC. Translation: CASSLLRGVQETQYF.

The gene calls are TRBV6-1 and TRBJ1-1; D is possibly TRBD1 (5 bases). Germline V gene lookup returns CDR1 MNHNS and CDR2 SASEGT. V was clipped by 0 bases and J by 4 bases, with 6 bases between them. The CDR3 runs to 13 residues. The CDR3 region is CASSEARGTEAFF. The DNA for the CDR3 is TGTGCCAGCAGTGAAGCAAGGGGCACTGAAGCTTTCTTT.

The chain links TRBV13 to TRBJ2-4; possible D gene TRBD1, 6 bases. This CDR3 region has 13 residues. The V end lost 5 bases, the J end lost 6 bases, and 11 bases lay between the germline ends. Germline V lookup: CDR1 PRHDT, CDR2 FYEKMQ (reference sequence). For the CDR3, the DNA is TGTGCCAGCAGCCGCAGGGGAATAAACATTCAGTACTTC. It codes for CASSRRGINIQYF.

The gene calls are TRBV7-9 and TRBJ2-1; TRBD2 matches 14 bases. With 5 bases clipped from V and 9 bases from J, the junction kept 12 bases outside the gene matches. The CDR3 runs to 17 residues. Germline-derived CDR1 and CDR2 are SEHNR and FQNEAQ (reference sequence). CDR3 sequence (DNA): TGTGCCAGCAGCGATCCCTCGGGACTAGCGGGAGTACTTGAGCAGTTCTTC. It is translated as CASSDPSGLAGVLEQFF.

V gene TRBV7-2 combines with J gene TRBJ2-7, with 11 bases identical to TRBD1. The CDR3 is made up of 15 amino acids. Germline V lookup: CDR1 SGHTA, CDR2 FQGNSA. The V segment lost 5 bases and the J segment 4 bases; nucleotides outside the gene matches: 7. This CDR3 reads CASSTQGTGGYEQYF. The CDR3 DNA reads TGTGCCAGCAGCACACAAGGGACAGGGGGGTACGAGCAGTACTTC.

V gene TRBV19 combines with J gene TRBJ2-7; no definite D call. Germline V gene lookup returns CDR1 LNHDA and CDR2 SQIVND (reference sequence). Trimming took off 1 base at V and 2 bases at J, with 12 bases between the two ends. CDR3 size: 15 residues. The CDR3 region has the DNA TGTGCCAGTAGTATAGGGTTCGCGGTCGCCTACGAGCAGTACTTC. It codes for CASSIGFAVAYEQYF. Looking up the rest from reference TRBV19 and TRBJ2-7 gives the full variable domain: DGGITQSPKYLFRKEGQNVTLSCEQNLNHDAMYWYRQDPGQGLRLIYYSQIVNDFQKGDIAEGYSVSREKKESFPLTVTSAQKNPTAFYLCASSIGFAVAYEQYFGPGTRLTVT.

The rearrangement links TRBV11-2 to TRBJ1-3; 10 bases agree with TRBD1. V shed 4 bases and J 7 bases; nucleotides not matched to a gene: 7. This CDR3 has 15 residues. Germline V gene lookup returns CDR1 SGHAT and CDR2 FQNNGV. CDR3 bases: TGTGCCAGCAGCTCCCCACGGGGACAGGGGAACACCATATATTTT. Its protein is CASSSPRGQGNTIYF.

This chain connects TRBV27 to TRBJ2-1; no reliable D call. Germline V lookup: CDR1 MNHEY, CDR2 SMNVEV (reference sequence). The CDR3 has 11 amino acids. Trimming removed 8 bases at V and 15 bases at J, with 17 bases between. The CDR3 sequence is CASSLGGRPFF. The CDR3 nucleotides are TGTGCCAGCTCCCTCGGTGGTCGCCCGTTCTTC.

The chain combines TRBV11-3 with TRBJ2-5; 7 nucleotides agree with TRBD2. Germline V gives CDR1 SGHNT, CDR2 YENEEA. This CDR3 has 15 residues. After removal of 1 base from V and 3 bases from J, the junction contained 5 bases not matched to a gene. CDR3 nucleotide sequence: TGTGCCAGCAGCTTAGGTCGGGGGAGGGAAGAGACCCAGTACTTC. Protein: CASSLGRGREETQYF.

The chain couples TRBV5-4 to TRBJ2-3; 8 positions match TRBD2. The trim removed 4 bases at V and 2 bases at J, leaving 3 bases unmatched. Germline lookup yields CDR1 SGHNT and CDR2 YYREEE (reference sequence). The CDR3 contains 14 residues. The CDR3 is CASSPTSDTDTQYF. CDR3 DNA sequence: TGTGCCAGCAGCCCGACTAGCGACACAGATACGCAGTATTTT. Variable domain in full (rest from reference TRBV5-4 and TRBJ2-3): ETGVTQSPTHLIKTRGQQVTLRCSSQSGHNTVSWYQQALGQGPQFIFQYYREEENGRGNFPPRFSGLQFPNYSSELNVNALELDDSALYLCASSPTSDTDTQYFGPGTRLTVL.

V is TRBV6-6 and J is TRBJ1-6, with D maybe TRBD1 (6 bases). The germline V and J ends were trimmed by 5 bases and 18 bases, with 14 bases remaining between them. The CDR3 length is 11 residues. Per the germline V gene, CDR1 is MNHNY and CDR2 is SVGAGI (reference sequence). CDR3 sequence (DNA): TGTGCCAGCAGTAGTGGACAGTCGGGCCACTTT. Encoded protein: CASSSGQSGHF.

The chain combines TRBV6-5 with TRBJ1-5, with D possibly TRBD1 on 6 matching bases. The V gene's germline CDR1 is MNHEY and CDR2 SVGAGI. The CDR3 consists of 16 residues. V dropped 2 bases and J dropped 3 bases, with 14 bases sitting between them. The CDR3 loop reads CASSYRRTEHNQPQHF. The CDR3 DNA reads TGTGCCAGCAGTTACCGAAGGACAGAACACAATCAGCCCCAGCATTTT.

The chain employs TRBV9 and TRBJ1-5, with 8 nucleotides matching TRBD1. This CDR3 comprises 14 residues. The V gene's germline CDR1 is SGDLS and CDR2 YYNGEE. Germline trimming cut 0 bases from V and 11 bases from J; bases unmatched to any gene: 7. This chain's CDR3 is CASSVDNRGTAQHF. In DNA form, the CDR3 reads TGTGCCAGCAGCGTAGATAACAGGGGGACGGCCCAGCATTTT.

The chain uses TRBV4-2 and TRBJ1-5, with 7 bases that match TRBD1. The J segment lost 8 bases and the V segment lost 0 bases, leaving 7 bases of the junction unmatched. This CDR3 contains 15 residues. CDR1 LGHNA and CDR2 YNFKEQ come from the germline V gene. The CDR3 nucleotides are TGTGCCAGCAGCCAAGATGAAGGGGGCTTAAAGCCCCAGCATTTT. It is translated as CASSQDEGGLKPQHF.

The V gene is TRBV6-6, the J gene TRBJ1-4; a possible D gene is TRBD1 (5 bases). Per the germline V gene, CDR1 is MNHNY and CDR2 is SVGAGI (reference sequence). Trimming left V 5 bases short and J 4 bases short, with 14 bases between. This CDR3 comprises 15 residues. CDR3 sequence: CASSTRGTRNEKLFF. DNA of the CDR3: TGTGCCAGCAGTACCCGGGGGACCCGTAATGAAAAACTGTTTTTT.

This clone was counted a few times. The chain uses TRBV19 and TRBJ2-7; no reliable D call. Deletions cut 0 bases from V and 3 bases from J, with 12 bases between. The CDR3 is 15 residues long. CDR1 LNHDA and CDR2 SQIVND come from the germline V gene (reference sequence). In DNA, the CDR3 is TGTGCCAGTAGTATAGATCGGAGTAGTAGCTACGAGCAGTACTTC. The encoded protein is CASSIDRSSSYEQYF.